This T cell receptor (beta chain) was identified in a study of cytomegalovirus exposure and HLA in healthy donors. The CDR3 extends over 15 amino acids. Germline V gene lookup returns CDR1 MNHEY and CDR2 SVGAGI. V gave up 8 bases and J gave up 0 bases, with 16 bases separating them. It was with 60 Vbeta and 13 Jbeta primers that the PCR ran. This table comes from immunoSEQ multiplex PCR, and its TCRdb copy is limited to in-frame clones, with some not included. There are 150,000 to 170,000 clones in the sample; approximately 80% occur only once, and around 13% lies in the top ten. Worth noting for this clone: Its matching antigen is unknown.

Whole-study findings and limits: In an earlier analysis, most TCR beta V segments were productive about 87% or about 30% of the time.

Material for sequencing was PBMCs. This clonotype originated in a man aged 25 to 45 in good health and CMV-seropositive. The chain uses TRBV6-5 and TRBJ1-1; possibly TRBD1 for D (5 bases). The CDR3 region has the DNA TGTGCCAGCTCCCCCCAGGGATCCCTGAACACTGAAGCTTTCTTT. Its translation is CASSPQGSLNTEAFF.